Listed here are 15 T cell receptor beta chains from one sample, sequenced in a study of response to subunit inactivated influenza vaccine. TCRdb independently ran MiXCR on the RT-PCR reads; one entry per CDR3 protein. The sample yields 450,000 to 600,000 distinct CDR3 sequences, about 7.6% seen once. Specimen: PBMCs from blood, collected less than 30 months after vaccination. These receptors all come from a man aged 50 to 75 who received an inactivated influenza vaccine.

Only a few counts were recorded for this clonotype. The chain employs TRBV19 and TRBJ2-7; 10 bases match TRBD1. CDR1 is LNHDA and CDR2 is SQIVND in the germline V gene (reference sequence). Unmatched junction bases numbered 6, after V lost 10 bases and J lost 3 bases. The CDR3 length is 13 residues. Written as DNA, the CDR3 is TGTGCCACTTCCCGGGACAGGGGCTACGAGCAGTACTTC. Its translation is CATSRDRGYEQYF.

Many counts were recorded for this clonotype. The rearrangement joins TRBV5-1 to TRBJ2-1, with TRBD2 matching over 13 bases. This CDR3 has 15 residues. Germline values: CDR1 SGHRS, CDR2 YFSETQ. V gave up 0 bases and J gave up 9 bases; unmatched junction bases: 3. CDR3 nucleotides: TGCGCCAGCAGCTTGGAAAGACTAGCGGGAGGTGAGCAGTTCTTC. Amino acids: CASSLERLAGGEQFF.

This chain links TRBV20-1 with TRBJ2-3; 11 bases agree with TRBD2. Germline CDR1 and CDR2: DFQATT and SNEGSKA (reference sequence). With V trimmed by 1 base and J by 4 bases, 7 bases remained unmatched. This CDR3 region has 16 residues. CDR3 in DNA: TGCAGTGCTAGAGTACTAGCGGGAGATTTAGCAGATACGCAGTATTTT. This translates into CSARVLAGDLADTQYF.

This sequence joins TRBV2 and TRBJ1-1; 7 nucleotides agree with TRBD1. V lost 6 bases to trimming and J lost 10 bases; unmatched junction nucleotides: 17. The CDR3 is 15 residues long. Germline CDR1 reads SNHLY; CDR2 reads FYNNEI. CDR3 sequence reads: CASSHIRQGFVAAFF. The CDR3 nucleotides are TGTGCCAGCAGCCACATACGACAGGGTTTCGTGGCAGCTTTCTTT.

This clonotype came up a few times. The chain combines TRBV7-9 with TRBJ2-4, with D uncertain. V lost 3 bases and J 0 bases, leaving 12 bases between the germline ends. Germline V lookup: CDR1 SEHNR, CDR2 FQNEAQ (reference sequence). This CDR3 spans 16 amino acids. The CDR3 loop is CASSFLGDLAKNIQYF. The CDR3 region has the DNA TGTGCCAGCAGCTTCTTAGGTGACCTAGCCAAAAACATTCAGTACTTC. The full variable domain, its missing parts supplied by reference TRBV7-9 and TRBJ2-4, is DTGVSQNPRHKITKRGQNVTFRCDPISEHNRLYWYRQTLGQGPEFLTYFQNEAQLEKSRLLSDRFSAERPKGSFSTLEIQRTEQGDSAMYLCASSFLGDLAKNIQYFGAGTRLSVL.

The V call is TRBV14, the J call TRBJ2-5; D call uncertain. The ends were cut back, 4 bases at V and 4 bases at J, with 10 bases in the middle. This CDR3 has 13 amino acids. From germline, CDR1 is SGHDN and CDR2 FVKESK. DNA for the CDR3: TGTGCCAGCAGCCGGACCTTGGGAGAGACCCAGTACTTC. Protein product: CASSRTLGETQYF.

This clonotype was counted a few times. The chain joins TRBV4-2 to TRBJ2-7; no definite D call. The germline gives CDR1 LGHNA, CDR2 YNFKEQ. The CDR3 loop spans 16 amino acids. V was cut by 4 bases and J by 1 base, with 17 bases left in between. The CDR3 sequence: CASSPDATVTSYEQYF. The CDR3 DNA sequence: TGTGCCAGCAGCCCGGACGCGACGGTGACTTCCTACGAGCAGTACTTC.

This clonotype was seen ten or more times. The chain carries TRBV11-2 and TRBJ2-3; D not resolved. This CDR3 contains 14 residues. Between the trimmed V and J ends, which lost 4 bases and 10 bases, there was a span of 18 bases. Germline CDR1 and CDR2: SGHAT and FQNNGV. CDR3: CASSSELVAYSQYF. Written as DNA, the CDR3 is TGTGCCAGCAGCTCAGAGTTGGTCGCTTATTCGCAGTATTTT.

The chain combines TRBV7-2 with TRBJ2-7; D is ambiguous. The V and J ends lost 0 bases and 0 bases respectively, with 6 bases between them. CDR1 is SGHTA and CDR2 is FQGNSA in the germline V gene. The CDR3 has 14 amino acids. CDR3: CASSLAPTSYEQYF. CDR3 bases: TGTGCCAGCAGCTTAGCCCCAACCTCCTACGAGCAGTACTTC.

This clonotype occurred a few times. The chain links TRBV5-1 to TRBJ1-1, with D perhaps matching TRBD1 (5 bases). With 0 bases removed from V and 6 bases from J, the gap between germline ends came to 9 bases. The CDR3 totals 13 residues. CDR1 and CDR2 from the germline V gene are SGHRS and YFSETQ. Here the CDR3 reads CASSLAPGAEAFF. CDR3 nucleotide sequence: TGCGCCAGCAGCTTGGCTCCGGGGGCTGAAGCTTTCTTT. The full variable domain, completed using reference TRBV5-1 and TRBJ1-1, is KAGVTQTPRYLIKTRGQQVTLSCSPISGHRSVSWYQQTPGQGLQFLFEYFSETQRNKGNFPGRFSGRQFSNSRSEMNVSTLELGDSALYLCASSLAPGAEAFFGQGTRLTVV.

CDR3 sequence reads: CASSQDYTYQETQYF. CDR3 in DNA: TGCGCCAGCAGCCAAGATTACACGTACCAAGAGACCCAGTACTTC. This chain connects TRBV4-3 to TRBJ2-5; D unclear. Germline V gene lookup returns CDR1 LGHNA and CDR2 YSLEER. V was trimmed by 0 bases and J by 0 bases, leaving 8 bases between them. The CDR3 loop spans 15 amino acids.

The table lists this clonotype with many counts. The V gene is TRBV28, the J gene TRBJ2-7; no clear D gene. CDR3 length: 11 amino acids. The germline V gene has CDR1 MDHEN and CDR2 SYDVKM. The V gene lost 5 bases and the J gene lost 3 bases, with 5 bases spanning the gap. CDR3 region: CASSKRYEQYF. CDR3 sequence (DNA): TGTGCCAGCAGTAAGCGCTACGAGCAGTACTTC.

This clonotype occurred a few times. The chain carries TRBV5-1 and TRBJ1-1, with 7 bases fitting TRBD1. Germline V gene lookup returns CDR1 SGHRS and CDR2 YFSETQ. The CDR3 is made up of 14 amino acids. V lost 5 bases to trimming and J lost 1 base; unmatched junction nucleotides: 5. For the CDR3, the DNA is TGCGCCAGCAGATCAGGGGGTTCGAACACTGAAGCTTTCTTT. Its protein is CASRSGGSNTEAFF.

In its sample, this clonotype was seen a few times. This CDR3 reads CASSYSATNEKLFF. DNA for the CDR3: TGTGCCAGCAGTTACTCCGCAACTAATGAAAAACTGTTTTTT. This chain joins TRBV6-2 or TRBV6-3 and TRBJ1-4; D gene ambiguous. This CDR3 has 14 residues. V was trimmed by 0 bases and J by 0 bases, leaving 2 bases between them. Germline V lookup: CDR1 MNHEY, CDR2 SVGEGT.

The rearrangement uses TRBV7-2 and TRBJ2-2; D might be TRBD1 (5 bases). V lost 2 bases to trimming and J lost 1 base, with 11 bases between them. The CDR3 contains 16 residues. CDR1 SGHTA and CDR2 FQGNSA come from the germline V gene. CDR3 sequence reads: CASSLMTVLNTGELFF. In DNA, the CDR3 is TGTGCCAGCAGCTTAATGACAGTCCTGAACACCGGGGAGCTGTTTTTT.